This TCR beta chain was sequenced during a study of blood T cells in healthy people across ages. The study's findings and limits: Naive CD4+ cells and diversity were both higher in long-lived donors than in aged donors. PBMCs went unsorted, and a conclusive naive versus antigen-experienced comparison was therefore prevented.

This clonotype was observed at least ten times. The antigen is unknown. The CDR3 has 14 amino acids. J was trimmed by 9 bases and V by 11 bases; bases with no gene match: 9. Every donor contributed around 10 milliliters of peripheral blood by blood draw. Per-sample yields of isolated PBMCs were at least 6 million. Alongside a J-beta primer mix, a sample-barcoded 5' primer served in a second PCR lasting about 7 to 12 cycles. One entry per CDR3 protein results from TCRdb running MiXCR on the 5' RACE reads. The sample holds roughly 680,000 distinct CDR3 sequences, around 50% seen once. The chain carries TRBV12-3 or TRBV12-4 and TRBJ2-1; 14 bases fit TRBD2. This receptor was obtained from a woman of 80 years or more in good health. The specimen was blood. In nucleotides, the CDR3 is TGTGCCGTTTCCGGGACTAGCGGGGGAGGTGAGCAGTTCTTC. Amino acids: CAVSGTSGGGEQFF.